One and the same sample provided the 17 T cell receptor beta chains below, sequenced in a study of T cell responses to AZD1222 COVID-19 vaccine. Only in-frame clones appear in the TCRdb table, and some are missing; sequencing was by immunoSEQ multiplex PCR. The sample yields roughly 180,000 clones, approximately 90% seen once. The sequences come from peripheral blood, collected 28 days after the second AZD1222 dose. All receptors derive from an adult who received the AZD1222 COVID-19 vaccine.

The chain carries TRBV28 and TRBJ1-5; tentative D call: TRBD1 (5 bases). Per germline, CDR1 MDHEN and CDR2 SYDVKM. The CDR3 sequence is 15 residues long. Trimming removed 5 bases from V and 0 bases from J, with 11 bases in between. CDR3 loop: CASSEGLNSNQPQHF. CDR3 bases: TGTGCCAGCAGTGAGGGACTCAATAGCAATCAGCCCCAGCATTTT.

The chain joins TRBV28 to TRBJ1-2; D possibly corresponds to TRBD1 (6 bases). Germline V gene data show CDR1 as MDHEN and CDR2 as SYDVKM. The CDR3 contains 13 residues. The V end was cut by 5 bases, the J end by 2 bases, with 9 bases between. The CDR3 loop reads CASSTGINYGYTF. The CDR3 DNA reads TGTGCCAGCAGTACAGGGATCAACTATGGCTACACCTTC.

The V and J genes are TRBV10-1 and TRBJ2-3; D is uncertain. The CDR3 covers 13 residues. V lost 4 bases, J lost 0 bases, and 5 bases lay in between. Germline CDR1 is WNHNN and CDR2 is SYGVQD (reference sequence). In DNA form, the CDR3 reads TGCGCCAGCAGTGGGTACAGCACAGATACGCAGTATTTT. It yields the protein CASSGYSTDTQYF.

The CDR3 region is CASSPQISGGWVTDTQYF. The CDR3 DNA is TGTGCCAGCAGCCCGCAGATTAGCGGGGGGTGGGTCACAGATACGCAGTATTTT. The chain couples TRBV7-2 to TRBJ2-3; the match to TRBD2 covers 10 bases. Trimming cost V 5 bases and J 2 bases; bases outside gene matches: 13. CDR1 and CDR2 (germline): SGHTA, FQGNSA. The CDR3 contains 18 residues.

The J gene is TRBJ1-6, the V gene TRBV3-1 (or the pseudogene TRBV3-2); D is unclear. Per germline, CDR1 LGHDT and CDR2 YNNKEL (reference sequence). Trimming removed 4 bases from V and 7 bases from J, with 14 bases in between. This CDR3 is built from 15 residues. The CDR3 DNA sequence: TGTGCCAGCAGCCGAAAGGCTTCACAGAATTCACCCCTCCACTTT. Protein product: CASSRKASQNSPLHF.

The chain carries TRBV7-9 and TRBJ2-2; D is perhaps TRBD1 (5 bases). This CDR3 is 18 amino acids long. Between the trimmed V and J ends, which lost 5 bases and 2 bases, there was a span of 21 bases. Germline-derived CDR1 and CDR2 are SEHNR and FQNEAQ (reference sequence). The CDR3 nucleotides are TGTGCCAGCAGCACCCCGGTGTTTTCAGGGCGAAACACCGGGGAGCTGTTTTTT. It is translated as CASSTPVFSGRNTGELFF.

To note about this clone: Mismatch with germline at one junction end may stem from a read error. The genes are TRBV7-7 and TRBJ2-2; 13 positions agree with TRBD2. Germline-derived CDR1 and CDR2 are SSHAT and FNYEAQ (reference sequence). The CDR3 runs 17 residues. The CDR3 region is CASSIGLAGVRAGELFF. The CDR3, as DNA: TGTGCTAGCAGCATCGGACTAGCGGGAGTTCGGGCCGGGGAGCTGTTTTTT.

This chain uses TRBV7-6 with TRBJ1-5, with D possibly being TRBD1 (5 bases). CDR3 length: 13 amino acids. Trimming stripped 2 bases from V and 4 bases from J, with 6 bases between. CDR1 SGHVS and CDR2 FNYEAQ come from the germline V gene. The CDR3 DNA reads as TGTGCCAGCAGCTTACAGGGAAATCAGCCCCAGCATTTT. It yields the protein CASSLQGNQPQHF. Full variable domain (remainder filled in from reference TRBV7-6 and TRBJ1-5): GAGVSQSPRYKVTKRGQDVALRCDPISGHVSLYWYRQALGQGPEFLTYFNYEAQQDKSGLPNDRFSAERPEGSISTLTIQRTEQRDSAMYRCASSLQGNQPQHFGDGTRLSIL.

With respect to this clone: Just one base apart from a much larger clone, this may be a read error. The rearrangement uses TRBV11-2 and TRBJ1-2; D may be TRBD1 (6 bases). The germline gives CDR1 SGHAT, CDR2 FQNNGV. The CDR3 consists of 13 residues. V was shortened by 2 bases and J by 2 bases, with 6 bases between the two germline ends. CDR3 DNA sequence: TGTGCCAGCAGCTTACAGGGGAACTATGGCTACACCTTC. Its translation is CASSLQGNYGYTF.

The V gene is TRBV18, the J gene TRBJ2-3; 11 bases align to TRBD2. CDR3 length: 16 amino acids. From germline, CDR1 is KGHSH and CDR2 LQKENI. Trimming cost V 0 bases and J 5 bases; bases outside gene matches: 4. In DNA form, the CDR3 reads TGTGCCAGCTCACCACCTAGCGGGAGGGCCTTAGATACGCAGTATTTT. Its protein product is CASSPPSGRALDTQYF.

The chain employs TRBV4-1 and TRBJ2-7; TRBD1 matches 7 bases. This CDR3 comprises 15 residues. The J segment lost 2 bases and the V segment lost 1 base, leaving 5 bases of the junction unmatched. In germline, CDR1 is MGHRA, CDR2 YSYEKL. CDR3 loop: CASSQALQGAYEQYF. The CDR3 nucleotides are TGCGCCAGCAGCCAAGCCCTCCAGGGGGCCTACGAGCAGTACTTC.

This clone was found once. The CDR3 coding sequence is TGTGCCACTCAGGATAGCGGGGGGCACCTAGCCAAAAACATTCAGTACTTC. It translates to CATQDSGGHLAKNIQYF. The chain is built from TRBV15 and TRBJ2-4; TRBD2 agrees at 10 bases. The CDR3 covers 17 residues. V shed 9 bases, J shed 0 bases, and the junction held 11 bases outside the gene matches. CDR1 is LNHNV and CDR2 is YYDKDF in the germline V gene (reference sequence).

The chain carries TRBV27 and TRBJ2-7; D unresolved. This CDR3 contains 13 residues. Trimming pared 6 bases from V and 1 base from J, leaving 10 bases between. CDR1 is MNHEY and CDR2 is SMNVEV in the germline V gene (reference sequence). CDR3 nucleotide sequence: TGTGCCAGCAGCCCGTCGTATTCCTACGAGCAGTACTTC. Translated, it gives CASSPSYSYEQYF.

The rearrangement uses TRBV3-1 (or the pseudogene TRBV3-2) and TRBJ2-7; D may be TRBD1 (6 bases). V lost 7 bases to trimming and J lost 2 bases, with 15 bases between them. This CDR3 region has 14 residues. The germline V gene has CDR1 LGHDT and CDR2 YNNKEL (reference sequence). CDR3 residues: CASTTRGSAYEQYF. The CDR3 coding sequence is TGTGCCAGCACCACGAGGGGGTCAGCCTACGAGCAGTACTTC.

The rearrangement uses TRBV19 and TRBJ1-2, with D unclear. Trimming stripped 1 base from V and 3 bases from J, with 12 bases between. CDR1 is LNHDA, CDR2 SQIVND, per germline (reference sequence). The CDR3 runs to 15 residues. The CDR3 is CASSIVGKGYYGYTF. The CDR3 DNA sequence: TGTGCCAGTAGTATAGTGGGAAAGGGCTACTATGGCTACACCTTC.

The genes are TRBV12-3 or TRBV12-4 and TRBJ2-3, with a weak D call TRBD1 (5 bases). The length of the CDR3 is 12 residues. Trimming took 6 bases from V and 8 from J, leaving 12 bases between them. CDR3 in DNA: TGTGCCAGCAGCGCAGCTAGGGGTACGCAGTATTTT. It specifies CASSAARGTQYF.

The rearrangement uses TRBV5-1 and TRBJ2-3, with TRBD1 identical over 8 bases. CDR1 and CDR2 (germline): SGHRS, YFSETQ. The V and J ends lost 4 bases and 3 bases, in that order; junction bases with no gene match: 4. The CDR3 is made up of 14 amino acids. Here the CDR3 DNA reads TGCGCCAGCAGCCGTGGACAGGGAACAGATACGCAGTATTTT. This sequence encodes CASSRGQGTDTQYF.